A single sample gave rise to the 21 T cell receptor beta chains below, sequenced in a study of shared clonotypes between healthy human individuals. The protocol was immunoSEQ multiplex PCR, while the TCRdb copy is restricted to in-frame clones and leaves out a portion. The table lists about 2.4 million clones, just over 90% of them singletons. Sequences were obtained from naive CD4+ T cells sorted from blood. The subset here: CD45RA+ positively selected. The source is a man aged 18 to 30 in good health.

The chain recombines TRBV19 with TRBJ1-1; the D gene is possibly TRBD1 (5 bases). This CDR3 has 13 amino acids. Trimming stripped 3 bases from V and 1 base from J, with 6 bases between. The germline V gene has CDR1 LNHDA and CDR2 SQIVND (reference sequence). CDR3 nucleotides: TGTGCCAGTAGTATGCAGGGGAACACTGAAGCTTTCTTT. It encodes CASSMQGNTEAFF.

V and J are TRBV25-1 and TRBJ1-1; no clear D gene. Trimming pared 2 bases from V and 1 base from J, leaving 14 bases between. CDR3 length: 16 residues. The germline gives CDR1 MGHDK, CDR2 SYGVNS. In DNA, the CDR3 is TGTGCCAGCAGTGAAAGTCGAGTCTTGGGGAACACTGAAGCTTTCTTT. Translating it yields CASSESRVLGNTEAFF.

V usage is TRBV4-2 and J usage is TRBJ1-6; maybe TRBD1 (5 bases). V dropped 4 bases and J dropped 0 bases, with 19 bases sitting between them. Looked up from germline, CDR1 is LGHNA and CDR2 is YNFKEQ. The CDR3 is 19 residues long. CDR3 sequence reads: CASSREVVGAFSYNSPLHF. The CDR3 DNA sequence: TGTGCCAGCAGCCGGGAGGTTGTAGGGGCTTTCTCCTATAATTCACCCCTCCACTTT.

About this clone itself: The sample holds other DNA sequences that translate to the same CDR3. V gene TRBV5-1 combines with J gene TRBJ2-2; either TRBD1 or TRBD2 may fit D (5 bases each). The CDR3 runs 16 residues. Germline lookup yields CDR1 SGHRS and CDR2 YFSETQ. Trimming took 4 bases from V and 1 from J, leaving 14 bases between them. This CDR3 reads CASSLAGTVNTGELFF. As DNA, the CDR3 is TGCGCCAGCAGCCTGGCCGGGACGGTGAACACCGGGGAGCTGTTTTTT.

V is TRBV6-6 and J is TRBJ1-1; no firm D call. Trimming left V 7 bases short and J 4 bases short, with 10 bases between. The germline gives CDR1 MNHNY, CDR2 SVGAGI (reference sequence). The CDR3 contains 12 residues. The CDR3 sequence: CASISGFTEAFF. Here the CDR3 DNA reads TGTGCCAGCATATCGGGGTTCACTGAAGCTTTCTTT.

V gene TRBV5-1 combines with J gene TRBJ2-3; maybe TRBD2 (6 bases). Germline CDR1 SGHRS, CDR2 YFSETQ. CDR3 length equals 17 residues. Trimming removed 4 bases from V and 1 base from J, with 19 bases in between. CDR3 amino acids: CASSTKTSTSGTDTQYF. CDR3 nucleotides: TGCGCCAGCAGCACGAAGACTAGTACGTCTGGCACAGATACGCAGTATTTT.

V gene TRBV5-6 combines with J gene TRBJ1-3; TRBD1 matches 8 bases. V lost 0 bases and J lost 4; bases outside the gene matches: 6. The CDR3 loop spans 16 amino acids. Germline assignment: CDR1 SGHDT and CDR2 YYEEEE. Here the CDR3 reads CASSLAGQGLGNTIYF. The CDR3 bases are TGTGCCAGCAGCTTGGCTGGACAGGGCTTGGGAAACACCATATATTTT.

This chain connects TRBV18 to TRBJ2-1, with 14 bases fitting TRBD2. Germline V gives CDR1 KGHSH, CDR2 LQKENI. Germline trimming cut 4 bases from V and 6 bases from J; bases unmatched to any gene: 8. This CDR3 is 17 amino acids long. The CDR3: CASSQGTSGSGINEQFF. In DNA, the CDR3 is TGTGCCAGCTCACAGGGGACTAGCGGGAGTGGGATCAATGAGCAGTTCTTC.

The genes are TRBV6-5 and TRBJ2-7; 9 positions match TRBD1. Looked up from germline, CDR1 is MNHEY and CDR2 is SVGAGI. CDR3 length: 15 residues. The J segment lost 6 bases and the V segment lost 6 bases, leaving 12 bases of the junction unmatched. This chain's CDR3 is CASSPARTGVREQYF. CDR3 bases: TGTGCCAGCAGCCCGGCCAGGACAGGGGTTCGCGAGCAGTACTTC.

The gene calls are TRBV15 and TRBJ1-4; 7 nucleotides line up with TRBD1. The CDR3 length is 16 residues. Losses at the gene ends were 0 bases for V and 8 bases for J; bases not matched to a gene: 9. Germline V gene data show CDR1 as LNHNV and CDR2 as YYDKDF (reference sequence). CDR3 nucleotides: TGTGCCACCAGCAGAGATCTCTTTGACAGGGTAGAAAAACTGTTTTTT. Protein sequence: CATSRDLFDRVEKLFF.

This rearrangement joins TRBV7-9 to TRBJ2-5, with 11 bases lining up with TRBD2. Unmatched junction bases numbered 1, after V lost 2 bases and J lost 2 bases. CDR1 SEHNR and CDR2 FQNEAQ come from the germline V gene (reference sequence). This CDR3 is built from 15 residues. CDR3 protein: CASSLRLAGQETQYF. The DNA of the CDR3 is TGTGCCAGCAGCTTAAGACTAGCGGGACAAGAGACCCAGTACTTC. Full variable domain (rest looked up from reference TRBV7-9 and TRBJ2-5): DTGVSQNPRHKITKRGQNVTFRCDPISEHNRLYWYRQTLGQGPEFLTYFQNEAQLEKSRLLSDRFSAERPKGSFSTLEIQRTEQGDSAMYLCASSLRLAGQETQYFGPGTRLLVL.

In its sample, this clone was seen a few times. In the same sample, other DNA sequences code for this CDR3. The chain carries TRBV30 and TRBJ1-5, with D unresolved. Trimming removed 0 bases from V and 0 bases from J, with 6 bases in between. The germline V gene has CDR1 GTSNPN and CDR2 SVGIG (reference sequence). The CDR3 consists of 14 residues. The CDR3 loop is CAWSVRGSNQPQHF. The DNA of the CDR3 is TGTGCCTGGAGTGTACGCGGTAGCAATCAGCCCCAGCATTTT.

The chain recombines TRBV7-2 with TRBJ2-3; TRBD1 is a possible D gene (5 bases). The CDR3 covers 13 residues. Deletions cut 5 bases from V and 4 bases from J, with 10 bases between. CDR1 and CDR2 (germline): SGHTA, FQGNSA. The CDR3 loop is CASSPQGPDTQYF. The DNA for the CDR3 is TGTGCCAGCAGCCCCCAGGGCCCAGATACGCAGTATTTT.

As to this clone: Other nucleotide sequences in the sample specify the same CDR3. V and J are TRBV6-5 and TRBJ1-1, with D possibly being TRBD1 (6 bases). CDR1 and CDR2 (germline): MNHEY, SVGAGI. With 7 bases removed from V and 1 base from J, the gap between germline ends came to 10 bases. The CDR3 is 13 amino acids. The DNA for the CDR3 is TGTGCCAGCACCCCAGGGGCGAACACTGAAGCTTTCTTT. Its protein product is CASTPGANTEAFF.

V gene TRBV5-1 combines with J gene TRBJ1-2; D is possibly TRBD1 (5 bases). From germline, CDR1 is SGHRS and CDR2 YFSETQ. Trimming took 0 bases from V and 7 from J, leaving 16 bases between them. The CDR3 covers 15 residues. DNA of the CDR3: TGCGCCAGCAGCTTGGCCGAGTACGGGGGAACTGGCTACACCTTC. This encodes CASSLAEYGGTGYTF.

CDR3 sequence (DNA): TGTGCTAGTGGGGGACAGGGGAATGAAAAACTGTTTTTT. Amino acid sequence: CASGGQGNEKLFF. V usage is TRBV12-5 and J usage is TRBJ1-4, with 10 positions matching TRBD1. The CDR3 has 13 amino acids. The ends lost 6 bases at V and 5 bases at J; junction bases unmatched: 0. Germline V gene data show CDR1 as LGHNT and CDR2 as FRNRAP.

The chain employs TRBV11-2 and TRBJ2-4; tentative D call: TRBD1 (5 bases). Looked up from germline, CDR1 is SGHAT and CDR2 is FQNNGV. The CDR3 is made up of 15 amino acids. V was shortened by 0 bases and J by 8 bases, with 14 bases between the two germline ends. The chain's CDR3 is CASSLDRWQGYIQYF. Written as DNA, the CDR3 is TGTGCCAGCAGCTTAGATCGGTGGCAGGGTTACATTCAGTACTTC. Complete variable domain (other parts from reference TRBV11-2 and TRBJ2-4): EAGVAQSPRYKIIEKRQSVAFWCNPISGHATLYWYQQILGQGPKLLIQFQNNGVVDDSQLPKDRFSAERLKGVDSTLKIQPAKLEDSAVYLCASSLDRWQGYIQYFGAGTRLSVL.

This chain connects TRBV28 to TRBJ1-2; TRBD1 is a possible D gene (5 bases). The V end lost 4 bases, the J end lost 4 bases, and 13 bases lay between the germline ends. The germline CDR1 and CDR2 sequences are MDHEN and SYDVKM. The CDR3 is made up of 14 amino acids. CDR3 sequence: CASSSLGVGYGYTF. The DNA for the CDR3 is TGTGCCAGCAGTTCACTGGGGGTGGGCTATGGCTACACCTTC.

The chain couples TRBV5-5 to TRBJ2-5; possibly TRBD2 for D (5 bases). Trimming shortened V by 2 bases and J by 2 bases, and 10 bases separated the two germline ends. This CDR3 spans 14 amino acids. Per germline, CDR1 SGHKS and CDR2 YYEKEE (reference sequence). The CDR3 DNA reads TGTGCCAGCAGCTTTTCAGCGGAACAAGAGACCCAGTACTTC. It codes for CASSFSAEQETQYF. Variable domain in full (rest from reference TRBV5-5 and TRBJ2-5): DAGVTQSPTHLIKTRGQQVTLRCSPISGHKSVSWYQQVLGQGPQFIFQYYEKEERGRGNFPDRFSARQFPNYSSELNVNALLLGDSALYLCASSFSAEQETQYFGPGTRLLVL.

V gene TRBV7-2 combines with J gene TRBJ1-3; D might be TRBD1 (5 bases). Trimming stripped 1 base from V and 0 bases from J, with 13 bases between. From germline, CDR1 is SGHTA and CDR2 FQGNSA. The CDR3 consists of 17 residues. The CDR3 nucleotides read TGTGCCAGCAGCTTAGAGGCAGGGAGAACCTCTGGAAACACCATATATTTT. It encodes CASSLEAGRTSGNTIYF.

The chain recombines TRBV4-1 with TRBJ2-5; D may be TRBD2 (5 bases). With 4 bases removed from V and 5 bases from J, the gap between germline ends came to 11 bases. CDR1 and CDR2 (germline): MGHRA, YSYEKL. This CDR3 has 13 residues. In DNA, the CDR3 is TGCGCCAGCAGCCTCGGAGGAGCGGAGACCCAGTACTTC. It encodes CASSLGGAETQYF.